This entry features one T cell receptor beta chain sequence. Trimming took 7 bases from V and 6 from J, leaving 20 bases between them. Germline CDR1 SEHNR, CDR2 FQNEAQ (reference sequence). This CDR3 region has 15 residues. Using its own MiXCR run on the 5' RACE reads, TCRdb lists one record per CDR3 protein. The table has about 94,000 distinct CDR3 sequences, around 9.8% seen once. The sample is drawn from a study of T cells after yellow fever vaccination. The chain links TRBV7-9 to TRBJ2-3; D assignment may be TRBD1 or TRBD2 (5 bases each). The sequencing here drew on CD8+ T cells not binding an NS4B(214-222) dextramer, sorted from PBMCs, taken around 16 days after the first yellow fever vaccination. This sequence was found in a man between 18 and 35 years old who received the YFV17D yellow fever vaccine. The CDR3 sequence is CASNVRGTPSDTQYF. The CDR3 DNA sequence: TGTGCCAGCAACGTAAGAGGGACGCCGAGCGATACGCAGTATTTT. The entire variable domain, with the rest obtained from reference TRBV7-9 and TRBJ2-3, is as follows: DTGVSQNPRHKITKRGQNVTFRCDPISEHNRLYWYRQTLGQGPEFLTYFQNEAQLEKSRLLSDRFSAERPKGSFSTLEIQRTEQGDSAMYLCASNVRGTPSDTQYFGPGTRLTVL.